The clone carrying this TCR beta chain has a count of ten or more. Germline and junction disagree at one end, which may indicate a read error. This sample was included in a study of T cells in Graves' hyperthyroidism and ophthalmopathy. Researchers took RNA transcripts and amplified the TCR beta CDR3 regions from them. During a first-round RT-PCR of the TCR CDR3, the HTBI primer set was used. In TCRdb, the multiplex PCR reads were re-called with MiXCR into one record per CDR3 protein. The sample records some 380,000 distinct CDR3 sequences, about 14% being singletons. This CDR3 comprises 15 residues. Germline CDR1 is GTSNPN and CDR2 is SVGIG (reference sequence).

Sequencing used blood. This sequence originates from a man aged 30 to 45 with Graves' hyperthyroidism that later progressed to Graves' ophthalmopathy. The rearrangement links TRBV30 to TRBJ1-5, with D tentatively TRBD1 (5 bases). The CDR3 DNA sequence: TGTGCCTGGTCAGGGATTGAACGGAGCAATCAGCCCCAGCACTTT. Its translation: CAWSGIERSNQPQHF.